This T cell receptor (beta chain) was documented in a study of shared clonotypes between healthy human individuals. The CDR3 is 18 residues long. The germline CDR1 and CDR2 sequences are SGHNT and YENEEA. Trimming removed 5 bases at V and 2 bases at J, with 25 bases between. Several immunoSEQ 96-well plates shared each subset's DNA, each plate a replicate. The table came from immunoSEQ multiplex PCR; TCRdb's copy has only in-frame clones and leaves some out. In the table there are fewer than 1.8 million clones, around 98.5% of which are singletons. The sequence derives from a man aged 25-40 years in good health. The specimen sequenced was naive CD4+ T cells sorted from blood. Stated subset: CD45RA+ positively selected. This chain uses TRBV11-3 with TRBJ2-7; D possibly corresponds to TRBD2 (7 bases). CDR3 sequence: CASSPHREGKPTTYEQYF. In DNA form, the CDR3 reads TGTGCCAGCAGCCCCCACAGGGAGGGAAAACCCACTACCTACGAGCAGTACTTC.